These 9 T cell receptor beta chains were sequenced from one sample in a study of TIL therapy for anti-PD-1-resistant metastatic lung cancer. This sample's time point: pre-treatment sample, taken before nivolumab and TIL therapy. Sequencing used immunoSEQ v3. TCRdb's copy holds only in-frame clones and misses some; the assay was immunoSEQ multiplex PCR. In the table there are 54,000 or so clones, around 67% of which are singletons. The input for sequencing was blood, taken at baseline. These receptor sequences come from a person aged 25-85 years with non-small cell lung cancer.

The chain is built from TRBV4-3 and TRBJ2-1; D uncertain. Germline CDR1 LGHNA, CDR2 YSLEER. The CDR3 is made up of 13 amino acids. V lost 3 bases and J 10 bases, leaving 13 bases between the germline ends. The CDR3 spells CASSHPGDREQFF. The CDR3 DNA reads TGCGCCAGCAGCCACCCTGGGGATCGGGAGCAGTTCTTC.

This clone appeared once. The V and J genes are TRBV7-2 and TRBJ2-5, with 9 bases identical to TRBD1. Germline CDR1 reads SGHTA; CDR2 reads FQGNSA. The CDR3 contains 15 residues. J was trimmed by 7 bases and V by 5 bases; bases with no gene match: 11. The CDR3 loop reads CASSAQTGGGWTQYF. CDR3 coding DNA: TGTGCCAGCAGCGCTCAAACAGGGGGCGGGTGGACCCAGTACTTC.

The rearrangement links TRBV10-3 to TRBJ2-3, with D perhaps matching TRBD1 or TRBD2 (5 bases each). Per the germline V gene, CDR1 is ENHRY and CDR2 is SYGVKD. V lost 0 bases, J lost 4 bases, and 14 bases lay in between. The CDR3 covers 16 residues. CDR3 in amino acids: CAISESGTLGADTQYF. The CDR3 region has the DNA TGTGCCATCAGTGAGTCGGGGACCCTGGGGGCAGATACGCAGTATTTT.

V is TRBV7-2 and J is TRBJ2-4; D could derive from TRBD1 or TRBD2 (5 bases each). CDR1 is SGHTA and CDR2 is FQGNSA in the germline V gene. With 2 bases removed from V and 8 bases from J, the gap between germline ends came to 13 bases. The length of the CDR3 is 14 residues. The CDR3 bases are TGTGCCAGCAGCTTATATCCAGGGAGAGACATTCAGTACTTC. Translated, it gives CASSLYPGRDIQYF.

J is TRBJ2-5 and V is TRBV15; 7 bases match TRBD1. Germline V gives CDR1 LNHNV, CDR2 YYDKDF (reference sequence). The V gene end was trimmed by 5 bases and the J gene end by 5 bases; junction bases not matched to a gene: 8. This CDR3 contains 14 residues. The CDR3 nucleotides read TGTGCCACCAGCCGCAACAGGGGCGGGGAGACCCAGTACTTC. It translates to CATSRNRGGETQYF.

The count of this clone is one. The J gene is TRBJ2-7, the V gene TRBV5-1, with 9 bases identical to TRBD1. Germline CDR1 reads SGHRS; CDR2 reads YFSETQ. This CDR3 has 18 residues. The J segment lost 1 base and the V segment lost 0 bases, leaving 11 bases of the junction unmatched. CDR3 in DNA: TGCGCCAGCAGCTTGGACAGGGGGCGGCTAGCGTCTTCCTACGAGCAGTACTTC. As protein: CASSLDRGRLASSYEQYF.

The chain employs TRBV5-6 and TRBJ2-7; 10 bases map to TRBD2. The CDR3 is 18 residues long. The V segment lost 0 bases and the J segment 0 bases; nucleotides outside the gene matches: 9. Germline values: CDR1 SGHDT, CDR2 YYEEEE. The DNA for the CDR3 is TGTGCCAGCAGCTTGGAAATGTCTAGCGGGAGCGGCTCCTACGAGCAGTACTTC. Translation gives CASSLEMSSGSGSYEQYF.

This clone has just a few counts. The chain carries TRBV15 and TRBJ1-2, with 7 bases fitting TRBD1. V shed 3 bases, J shed 4 bases, and the junction held 5 bases outside the gene matches. CDR1 LNHNV and CDR2 YYDKDF come from the germline V gene (reference sequence). This CDR3 has 14 residues. The DNA for the CDR3 is TGTGCCACCAGCAGGGGGACAGTCGCCTATGGCTACACCTTC. It translates to CATSRGTVAYGYTF.

A word on this clone: Its ends do not fully match the called genes, so a read error is possible. The V gene is TRBV11-2, the J gene TRBJ1-2; no clear D. CDR3 size: 14 residues. Per germline, CDR1 SGHAT and CDR2 FQNNGV. CDR3 amino acids: CASSLDLNLYGYTF. The CDR3 DNA sequence: TGTGCCAGCAGCCTAGACCTCAACTTATATGGCTACACCTTC. The variable domain in full, completed from reference TRBV11-2 and TRBJ1-2, reads EAGVAQSPRYKIIEKRQSVAFWCNPISGHATLYWYQQILGQGPKLLIQFQNNGVVDDSQLPKDRFSAERLKGVDSTLKIQPAKLEDSAVYLCASSLDLNLYGYTFGSGTRLTVV.